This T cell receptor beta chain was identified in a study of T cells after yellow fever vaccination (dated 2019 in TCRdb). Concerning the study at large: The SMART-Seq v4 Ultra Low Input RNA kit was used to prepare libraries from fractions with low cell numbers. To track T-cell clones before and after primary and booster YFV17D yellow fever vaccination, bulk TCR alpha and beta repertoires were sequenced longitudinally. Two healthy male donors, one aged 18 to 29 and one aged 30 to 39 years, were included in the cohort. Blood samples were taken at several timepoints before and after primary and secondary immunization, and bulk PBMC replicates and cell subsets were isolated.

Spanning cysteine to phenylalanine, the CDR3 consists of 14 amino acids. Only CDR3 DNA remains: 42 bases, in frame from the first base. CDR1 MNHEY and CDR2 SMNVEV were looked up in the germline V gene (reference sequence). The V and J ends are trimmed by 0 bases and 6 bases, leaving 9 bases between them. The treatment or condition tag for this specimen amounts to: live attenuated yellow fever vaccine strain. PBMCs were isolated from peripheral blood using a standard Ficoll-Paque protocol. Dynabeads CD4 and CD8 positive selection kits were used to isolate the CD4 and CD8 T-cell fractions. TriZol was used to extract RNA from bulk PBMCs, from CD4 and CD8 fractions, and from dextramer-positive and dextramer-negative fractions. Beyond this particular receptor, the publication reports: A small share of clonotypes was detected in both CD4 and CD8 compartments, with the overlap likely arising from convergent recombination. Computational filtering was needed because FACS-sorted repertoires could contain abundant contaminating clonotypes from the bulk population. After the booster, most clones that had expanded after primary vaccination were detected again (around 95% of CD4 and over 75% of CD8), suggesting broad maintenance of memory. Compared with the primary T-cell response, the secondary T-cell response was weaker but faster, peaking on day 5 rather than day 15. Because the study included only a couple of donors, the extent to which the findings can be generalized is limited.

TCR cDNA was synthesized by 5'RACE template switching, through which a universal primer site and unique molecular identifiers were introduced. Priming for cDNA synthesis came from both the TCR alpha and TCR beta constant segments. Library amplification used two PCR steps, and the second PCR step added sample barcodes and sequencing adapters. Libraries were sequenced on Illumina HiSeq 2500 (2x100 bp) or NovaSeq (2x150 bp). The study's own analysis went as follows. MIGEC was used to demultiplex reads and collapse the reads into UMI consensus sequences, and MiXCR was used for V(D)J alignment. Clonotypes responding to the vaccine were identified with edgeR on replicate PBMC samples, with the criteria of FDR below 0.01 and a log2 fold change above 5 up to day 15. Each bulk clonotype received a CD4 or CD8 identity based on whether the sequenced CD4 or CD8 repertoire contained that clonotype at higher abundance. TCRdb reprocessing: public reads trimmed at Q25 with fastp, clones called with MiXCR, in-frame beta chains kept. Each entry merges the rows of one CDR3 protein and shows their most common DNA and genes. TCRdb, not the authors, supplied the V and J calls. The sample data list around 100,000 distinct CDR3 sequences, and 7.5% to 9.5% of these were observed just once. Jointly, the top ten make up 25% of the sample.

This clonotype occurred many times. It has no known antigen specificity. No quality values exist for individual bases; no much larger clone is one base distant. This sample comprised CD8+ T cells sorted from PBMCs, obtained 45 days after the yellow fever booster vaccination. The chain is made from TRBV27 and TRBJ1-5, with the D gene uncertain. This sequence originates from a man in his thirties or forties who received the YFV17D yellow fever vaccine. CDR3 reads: CASSLSVGIQPQHF. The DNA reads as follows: TGTGCCAGCAGTTTATCAGTGGGTATTCAGCCCCAGCATTTT.